This T cell receptor beta chain is from a study of human T cells and chemical hapten exposure. Notes on the study in general: Expanded TCRs grouped into significantly more large CDR3 similarity clusters than controls produced. TCRs whose frequency exceeded 1 in 1000 remained the same following DPC sensitization.

TCRdb redid the calling of the RACE reads with MiXCR, one entry per CDR3 protein. This sample has tens of thousands of distinct CDR3 sequences; 8.5% to 12% occur once, and the top ten carry around 4.7%. Specified time point: patch test 2, 6 weeks after DPC sensitization. The treatment is: therapeutic diphenylcyclopropenone sensitization with weekly scalp DPC. Investigators collected blood before applying each patch test. This clonotype came up a few times. Its matching antigen is unknown. The CDR3 length is 14 residues. V lost 0 bases and J 4 bases, leaving 7 bases between the germline ends. Germline V gives CDR1 MNHEY, CDR2 SMNVEV (reference sequence).

The rearrangement uses TRBV27 and TRBJ1-3; unclear D gene. This sequence was found in a woman aged 50 to 65 with alopecia areata. Some clones in this sample may be carry-over from other donors' samples. Source: whole blood, taken in connection with sensitization to the hapten diphenylcyclopropenone (DPC). The CDR3 reads CASSLSGLGNTIYF. CDR3 sequence (DNA): TGTGCCAGCAGTTTATCAGGGCTCGGAAACACCATATATTTT.